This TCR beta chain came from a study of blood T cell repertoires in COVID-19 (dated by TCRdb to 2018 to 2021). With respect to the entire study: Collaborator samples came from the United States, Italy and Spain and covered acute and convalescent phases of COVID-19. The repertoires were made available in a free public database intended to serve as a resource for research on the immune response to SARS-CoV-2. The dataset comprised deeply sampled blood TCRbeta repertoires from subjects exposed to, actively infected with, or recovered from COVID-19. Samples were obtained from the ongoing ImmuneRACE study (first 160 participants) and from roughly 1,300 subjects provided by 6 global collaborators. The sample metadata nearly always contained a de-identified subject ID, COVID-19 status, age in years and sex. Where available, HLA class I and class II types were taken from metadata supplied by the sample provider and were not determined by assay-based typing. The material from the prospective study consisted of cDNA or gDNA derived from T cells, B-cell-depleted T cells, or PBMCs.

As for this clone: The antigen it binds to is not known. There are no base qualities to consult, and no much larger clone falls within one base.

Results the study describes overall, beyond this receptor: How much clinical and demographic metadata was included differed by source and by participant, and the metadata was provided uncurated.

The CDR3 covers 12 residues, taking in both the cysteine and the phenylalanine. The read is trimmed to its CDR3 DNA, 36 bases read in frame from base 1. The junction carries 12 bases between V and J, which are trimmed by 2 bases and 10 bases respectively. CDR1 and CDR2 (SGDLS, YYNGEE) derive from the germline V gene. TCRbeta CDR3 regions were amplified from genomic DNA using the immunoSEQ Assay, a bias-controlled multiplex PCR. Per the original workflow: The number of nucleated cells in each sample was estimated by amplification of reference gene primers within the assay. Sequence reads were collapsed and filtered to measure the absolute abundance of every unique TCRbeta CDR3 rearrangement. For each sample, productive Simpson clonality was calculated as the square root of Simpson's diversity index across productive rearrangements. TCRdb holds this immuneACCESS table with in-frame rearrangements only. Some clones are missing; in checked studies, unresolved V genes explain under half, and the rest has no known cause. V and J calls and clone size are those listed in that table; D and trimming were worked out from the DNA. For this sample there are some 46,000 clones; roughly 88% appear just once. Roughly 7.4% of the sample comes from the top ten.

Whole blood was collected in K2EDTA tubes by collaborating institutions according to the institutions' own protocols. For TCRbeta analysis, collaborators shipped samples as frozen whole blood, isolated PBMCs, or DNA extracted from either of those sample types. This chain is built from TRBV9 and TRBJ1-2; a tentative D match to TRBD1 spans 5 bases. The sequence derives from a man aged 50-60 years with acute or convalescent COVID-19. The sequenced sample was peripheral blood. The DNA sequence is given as TGTGCCAGCAGCGTCGGCTCAGGGTTCTACACCTTC. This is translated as CASSVGSGFYTF.